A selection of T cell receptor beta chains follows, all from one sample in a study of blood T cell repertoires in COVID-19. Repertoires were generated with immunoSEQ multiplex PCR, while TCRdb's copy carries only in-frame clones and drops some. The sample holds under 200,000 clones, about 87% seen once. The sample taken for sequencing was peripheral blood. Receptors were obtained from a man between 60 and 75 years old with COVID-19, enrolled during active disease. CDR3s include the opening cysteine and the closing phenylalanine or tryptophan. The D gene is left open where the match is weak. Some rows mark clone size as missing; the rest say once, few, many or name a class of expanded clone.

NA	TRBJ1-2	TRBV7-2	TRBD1	CASSPQGADGYTF	TGTGCCAGCAGCCCGCAGGGGGCGGATGGCTACACCTTC
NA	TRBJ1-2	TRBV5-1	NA	CASSLAPVTYGYTF	TGCGCCAGCAGCTTGGCTCCGGTGACTTATGGCTACACCTTC
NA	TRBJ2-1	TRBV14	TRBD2	CASSQYGLALYNEQFF	TGTGCCAGCAGCCAATATGGACTAGCGCTCTACAATGAGCAGTTCTTC
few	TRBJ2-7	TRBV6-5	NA	CASRSTGNSYEQYF	TGTGCCAGCAGGTCTACCGGGAACTCCTACGAGCAGTACTTC
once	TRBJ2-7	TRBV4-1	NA	CASSQVQGVSYEQYF	TGCGCCAGCAGCCAAGTTCAAGGGGTCTCCTACGAGCAGTACTTC
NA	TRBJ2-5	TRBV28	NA	CASSLDRDGGRAETQYF	TGTGCCAGCAGTTTAGACCGGGACGGGGGGCGTGCAGAGACCCAGTACTTC
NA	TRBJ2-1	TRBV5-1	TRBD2	CASSVSGGAYNEQFF	TGCGCCAGCAGCGTTAGCGGGGGGGCCTACAATGAGCAGTTCTTC
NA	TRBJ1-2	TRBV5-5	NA	CASSPNRGLGYTF	TGTGCCAGCAGCCCAAACCGGGGACTCGGCTACACCTTC
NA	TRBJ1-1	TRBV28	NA	CASSVTGTSNTEAFF	TGTGCCAGCAGTGTTACTGGGACATCGAACACTGAAGCTTTCTTT
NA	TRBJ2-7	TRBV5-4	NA	CASSLGGQSTYEQYF	TGTGCCAGCAGCTTGGGTGGACAGTCGACCTACGAGCAGTACTTC
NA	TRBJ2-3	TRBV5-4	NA	CASSLSSERTDTQYF	TGTGCCAGCAGCTTGAGTAGCGAACGCACAGATACGCAGTATTTT
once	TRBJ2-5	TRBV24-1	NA	CATSEYLQGAETQYF	TGTGCCACCAGTGAATATTTACAGGGCGCAGAGACCCAGTACTTC
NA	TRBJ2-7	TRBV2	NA	CASSGGRVYEQYF	TGTGCCAGCAGTGGGGGCAGGGTCTACGAGCAGTACTTC
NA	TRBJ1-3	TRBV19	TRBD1	CASSPQQGPISGNTIYF	TGTGCCAGTAGTCCGCAACAGGGGCCCATCTCTGGAAACACCATATATTTT
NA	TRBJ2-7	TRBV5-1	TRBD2	CASSPRPIGAARSREAGESREQYF	TGCGCCAGCAGCCCACGACCTATCGGAGCGGCCCGATCCCGTGAGGCGGGAGAGTCTCGCGAGCAGTACTTC
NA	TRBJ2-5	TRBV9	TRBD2	CASSVSRGASGAQETQYF	TGTGCCAGCAGCGTCTCCCGGGGGGCTAGCGGGGCTCAAGAGACCCAGTACTTC
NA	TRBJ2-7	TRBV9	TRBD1	CASSVGQGAVYEQYF	TGTGCCAGCAGCGTAGGTCAGGGGGCCGTCTACGAGCAGTACTTC
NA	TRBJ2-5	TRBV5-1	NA	CASSLGPSGETQYF	TGCGCCAGCAGCTTGGGGCCATCCGGGGAGACCCAGTACTTC
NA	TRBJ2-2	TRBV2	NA	CASRDRVEGTGELFF	TGTGCCAGCAGAGACAGGGTGGAGGGCACCGGGGAGCTGTTTTTT
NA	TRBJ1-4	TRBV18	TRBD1	CASSPVLRDRLVF	TGTGCCAGCTCACCAGTTCTCCGGGACAGATTAGTTTTT
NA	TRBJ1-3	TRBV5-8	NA	CASSFSAGGNTIYF	TGTGCCAGCAGCTTCTCAGCAGGGGGAAACACCATATATTTT
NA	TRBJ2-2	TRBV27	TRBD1	CASSLRQGTGELFF	TGTGCCAGCAGTTTGAGACAGGGAACCGGGGAGCTGTTTTTT
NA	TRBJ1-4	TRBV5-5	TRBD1	CASRTGTGWEKLFF	TGTGCCAGCAGAACCGGGACAGGGTGGGAAAAACTGTTTTTT
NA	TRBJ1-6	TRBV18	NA	CASSGQRVAGNNSPLHF	TGTGCCAGCTCTGGCCAGCGGGTGGCCGGGAACAATTCACCCCTCCACTTT
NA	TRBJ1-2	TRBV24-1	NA	CATAGREGYGYTF	TGTGCCACAGCAGGGAGGGAAGGCTATGGCTACACCTTC
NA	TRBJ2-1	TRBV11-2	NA	CASSLVRGSGNEQFF	TGTGCCAGCAGCTTAGTACGGGGGTCTGGGAATGAGCAGTTCTTC